Shown below are 13 T cell receptor beta chains from a single sample sequenced in a study of cytomegalovirus exposure and HLA in healthy donors. Primers for the PCR totalled 60 Vbeta and 13 Jbeta. Libraries were prepared by immunoSEQ multiplex PCR; TCRdb keeps only in-frame clonotypes and omits some of them. This repertoire shows some 95,000 clones, around 74% found once; its top ten account for 7.3%. What was sequenced was PBMCs. These receptor sequences come from a man aged 50 or older in good health and CMV-seropositive.

The V gene is TRBV7-2, the J gene TRBJ2-2, with D perhaps matching TRBD2 (5 bases). Germline V gene lookup returns CDR1 SGHTA and CDR2 FQGNSA. The CDR3 consists of 13 residues. Trimming shortened V by 6 bases and J by 3 bases, and 8 bases separated the two germline ends. The CDR3 sequence is CASRRADTGELFF. As DNA, the CDR3 is TGTGCCAGCAGGAGGGCGGACACCGGGGAGCTGTTTTTT.

The chain is built from TRBV21-1 and TRBJ2-7; the DNA was not used to check the table's D call, TRBD1. TRBV21-1 is flagged as a pseudogene. This CDR3 comprises 20 residues. The CDR3 here is CASSTKEGIRTGQAYYEQYF. The CDR3 bases are TGTGCCAGCAGCACCAAAGAGGGAATTCGGACGGGACAGGCGTACTACGAGCAGTACTTC.

Here the CDR3 DNA reads TGTGCCAGCAGTGACGAAGCGGACACTGAAGCTTTCTTT. It specifies CASSDEADTEAFF. This rearrangement joins TRBV2 to TRBJ1-1; D gene unclear. The V gene's germline CDR1 is SNHLY and CDR2 FYNNEI. CDR3 length equals 13 residues. The V and J ends lost 3 bases and 3 bases respectively, with 8 bases between them.

This rearrangement joins TRBV5-3 to TRBJ1-5; D ambiguous. TRBV5-3 is placed among ORFs of uncertain function. Trimming pared 5 bases from V and 3 bases from J, leaving 21 bases between. The CDR3 totals 17 residues. The CDR3 DNA reads TGTGCCAGAAGTCCCCGTGTAGCGTTGGACTACAATCAGCCCCAGCATTTT. This codes for CARSPRVALDYNQPQHF.

This chain uses TRBV5-1 with TRBJ2-7; 8 nucleotides align to TRBD1. The CDR3 sequence is 15 residues long. V was pared by 3 bases and J by 5 bases, with 10 bases of the junction left unmatched. Germline V lookup: CDR1 SGHRS, CDR2 YFSETQ. CDR3 region: CASSSLGAGGDEQYF. As DNA, the CDR3 is TGCGCCAGCAGCTCCTTAGGAGCAGGGGGCGACGAGCAGTACTTC.

V usage is TRBV5-5 and J usage is TRBJ2-7, with a weak D call TRBD1 (5 bases). Between the trimmed V and J ends, which lost 2 bases and 9 bases, there was a span of 9 bases. This CDR3 contains 11 residues. CDR1 and CDR2 (germline): SGHKS, YYEKEE (reference sequence). CDR3 sequence reads: CASSFSQGQYF. CDR3 sequence (DNA): TGTGCCAGCAGCTTCTCTCAGGGGCAGTACTTC.

This chain uses TRBV18 with TRBJ2-1; D is unresolved. The CDR3 is made up of 16 amino acids. Trimming pared 1 base from V and 0 bases from J, leaving 10 bases between. Germline CDR1 KGHSH, CDR2 LQKENI. Here the CDR3 reads CASSPLPSSSYNEQFF. The CDR3, as DNA: TGTGCCAGCTCACCACTCCCATCGAGCTCCTACAATGAGCAGTTCTTC.

This chain uses TRBV6-5 with TRBJ1-2, with 7 bases lining up with TRBD1. The junction had 7 bases not matched to a gene; V was cut back by 7 bases and J by 2 bases. The CDR3 totals 14 residues. The germline gives CDR1 MNHEY, CDR2 SVGAGI. In DNA form, the CDR3 reads TGTGCCAGCACCCGCACGACAGGGAACTATGGCTACACCTTC. It translates to CASTRTTGNYGYTF.

The rearrangement uses TRBV5-6 and TRBJ1-1; D possibly corresponds to TRBD1 (6 bases). CDR1 and CDR2 (germline): SGHDT, YYEEEE. V dropped 2 bases and J dropped 10 bases, with 21 bases sitting between them. The CDR3 totals 15 residues. CDR3 in amino acids: CASSFLNSGGLIAFF. The CDR3 DNA reads TGTGCCAGCAGCTTCCTAAACTCGGGGGGCCTTATAGCTTTCTTT.

The CDR3, as DNA: TGTGCCAGCAGCCAAGCACAGGGATGGGGAGAGACCCAGTACTTC. Translating it yields CASSQAQGWGETQYF. The chain couples TRBV14 to TRBJ2-5, with D possibly being TRBD1 (6 bases). V was trimmed by 1 base and J by 4 bases, leaving 13 bases between them. Germline V gives CDR1 SGHDN, CDR2 FVKESK. This CDR3 has 15 residues.

The rearrangement links TRBV6-6 to TRBJ1-1; 11 bases align to TRBD1. From germline, CDR1 is MNHNY and CDR2 SVGAGI (reference sequence). The CDR3 length is 14 residues. The trim removed 7 bases at V and 4 bases at J, leaving 5 bases unmatched. CDR3 nucleotides: TGTGCCAGCAACTTGGGACAGGGGGTCACTGAAGCTTTCTTT. Translated: CASNLGQGVTEAFF.

This chain connects TRBV21-1 to TRBJ1-5. TRBV21-1 is a recognized pseudogene. This CDR3 spans 19 amino acids. The DNA for the CDR3 is TGTGCCAGCAGCAAAGATCGCAGGAGGTGTGGGGATGGCAATCAGCCCCAGCATTTT. It is translated as CASSKDRRRCGDGNQPQHF.

This clone was seen only a few times. The chain combines TRBV7-9 with TRBJ2-5; TRBD1 matches at 12 bases. The V and J ends lost 3 bases and 4 bases, in that order; junction bases with no gene match: 9. Germline lookup yields CDR1 SEHNR and CDR2 FQNEAQ (reference sequence). The CDR3 consists of 17 residues. The CDR3 spells CASSFGRDRGQSETQYF. In DNA form, the CDR3 reads TGTGCCAGCAGCTTCGGCCGGGACAGGGGGCAATCAGAGACCCAGTACTTC.